The entry that follows covers one T cell receptor beta chain sequence. Clones were sequenced by immunoSEQ multiplex PCR, and TCRdb holds only the in-frame ones, with some missing. Of some 13,000 clones in the sample, around 79% were seen once. This sample is part of a study of technical replicates of blood from a handful of donors. The CDR3 has 14 amino acids. This TCR was sampled from a human donor in good health. Sequenced material: PBMCs. This chain joins TRBV21-1 and TRBJ2-7; the table's D call TRBD2 went unverified against the DNA. TRBV21-1 is a recognized pseudogene. The CDR3 nucleotides read TGTGCCAGCATCTCTACTACACACTCCTACGAGCAGTACTTC. Translating it yields CASISTTHSYEQYF.